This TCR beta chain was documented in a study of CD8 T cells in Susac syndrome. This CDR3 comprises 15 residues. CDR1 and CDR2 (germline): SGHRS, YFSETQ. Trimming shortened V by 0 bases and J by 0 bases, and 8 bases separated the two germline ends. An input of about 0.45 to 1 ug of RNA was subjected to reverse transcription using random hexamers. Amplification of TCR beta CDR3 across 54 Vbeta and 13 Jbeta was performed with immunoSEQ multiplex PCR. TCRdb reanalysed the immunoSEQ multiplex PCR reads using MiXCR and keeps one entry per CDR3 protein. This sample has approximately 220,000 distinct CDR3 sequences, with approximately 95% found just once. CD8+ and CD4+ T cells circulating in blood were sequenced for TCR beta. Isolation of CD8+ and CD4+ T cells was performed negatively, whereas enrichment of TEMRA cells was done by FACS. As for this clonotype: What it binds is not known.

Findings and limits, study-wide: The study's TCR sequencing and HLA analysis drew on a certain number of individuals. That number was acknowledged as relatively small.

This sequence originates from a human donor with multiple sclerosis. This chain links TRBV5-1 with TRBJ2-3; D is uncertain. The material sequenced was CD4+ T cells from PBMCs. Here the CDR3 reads CASSLDSPSTDTQYF. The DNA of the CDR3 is TGCGCCAGCAGCTTGGACTCACCTAGCACAGATACGCAGTATTTT.